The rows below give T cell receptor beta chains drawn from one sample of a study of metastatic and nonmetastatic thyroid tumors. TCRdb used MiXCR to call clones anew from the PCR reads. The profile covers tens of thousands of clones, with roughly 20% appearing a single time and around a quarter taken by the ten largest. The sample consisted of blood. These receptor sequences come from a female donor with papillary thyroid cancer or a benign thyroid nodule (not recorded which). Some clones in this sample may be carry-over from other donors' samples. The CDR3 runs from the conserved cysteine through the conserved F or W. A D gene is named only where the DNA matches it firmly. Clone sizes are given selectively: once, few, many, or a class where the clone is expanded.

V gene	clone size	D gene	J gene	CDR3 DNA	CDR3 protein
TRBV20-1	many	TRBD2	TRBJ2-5	TGCAGTGTGCAAGCGGGGGTGGGGGCCCAGTACTTC	CSVQAGVGAQYF
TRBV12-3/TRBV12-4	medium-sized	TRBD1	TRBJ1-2	TGTGCCAGCACCCTGGACAGGGGCTATGGCTACACCTTC	CASTLDRGYGYTF
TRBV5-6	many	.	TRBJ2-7	TGTGCCAGCAGCCCTAACGGCGCCAGGGGAGCCTACGAGCAGTACTTC	CASSPNGARGAYEQYF
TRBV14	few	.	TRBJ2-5	TGTGCCAGCAGCCAAAACAGCCAAGAGACCCAGTACTTC	CASSQNSQETQYF
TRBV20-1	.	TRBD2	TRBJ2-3	TGCAGTGGGCTGACGTCAGGGACTAGCGGGAGCTGGGGCACAGATACGCAGTACTTT	CSGLTSGTSGSWGTDTQYF
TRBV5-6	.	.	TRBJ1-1	TGTGCCAGCAGCTTTCCCGGACAGACTGAAGCTTTCTTT	CASSFPGQTEAFF
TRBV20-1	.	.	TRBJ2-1	TGCAGTGCCGAGGCGGGATATAGCAATGAGAAGTTCTTC	CSAEAGYSNEKFF
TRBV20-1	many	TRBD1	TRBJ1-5	TGCAGTGCTAGAGGGACAGGGAGTCAGCCCCAGCATTTT	CSARGTGSQPQHF
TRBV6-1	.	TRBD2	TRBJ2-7	TGTGCCAGCGGCGTGGGGGGGTACGGGCAGTACTTC	CASGVGGYGQYF
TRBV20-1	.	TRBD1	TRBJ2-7	TGCAGTGCTAGATCCCCGGGTGGCCAGGGGGCTAATTACGAGCAGTACTTC	CSARSPGGQGANYEQYF
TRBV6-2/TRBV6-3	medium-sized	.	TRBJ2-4	TGTGCCAGCAGACCGGCGGGCGGGGTGCCCAAAAACATTCAGTACTTC	CASRPAGGVPKNIQYF
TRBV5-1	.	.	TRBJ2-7	.	CASSLWGSGSSYNEHF
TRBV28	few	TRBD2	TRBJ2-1	TGTGCCAGCAGTCCCCTCGCGGGAGGCTCCAATGAGCAGTTCTTC	CASSPLAGGSNEQFF
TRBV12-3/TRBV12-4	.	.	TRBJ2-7	TGTGCCAGCAGTTTAGCCATCACCAACTACGAGCAGTACTTC	CASSLAITNYEQYF
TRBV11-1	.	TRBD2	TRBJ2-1	TGTGCCAGCAGCTTACCCAGCGGGGGGTCTGTCAATGAGCAGTTCTTC	CASSLPSGGSVNEQFF
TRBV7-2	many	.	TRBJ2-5	TGTGCCAGCAGCTTAGAGGGTAGTAAAGAGACCCAGTACTTC	CASSLEGSKETQYF
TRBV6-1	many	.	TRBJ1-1	TGTGCCAGCAGCCCAGGGCGGGGGGGAACTGAAGCTTTCTTT	CASSPGRGGTEAFF
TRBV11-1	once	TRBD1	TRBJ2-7	TGTGCCAGCAGCTGGGGCGGGACAGGGGGAAACTACGAGCAGTACTTC	CASSWGGTGGNYEQYF
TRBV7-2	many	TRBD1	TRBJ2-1	TGTGCCAGCAGCTTAGAGGGACAGGTGAACAATGAGCAGTTCTTC	CASSLEGQVNNEQFF
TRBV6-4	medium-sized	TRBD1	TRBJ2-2	TGTGCCAGCAGTGAGGGACAGGGGAACACCGGGGAGCTGTTTTTT	CASSEGQGNTGELFF
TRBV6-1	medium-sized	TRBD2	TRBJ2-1	TGTGCCAGCAGTGAACGATGGGGGGGGCAGTTCTTC	CASSERWGGQFF
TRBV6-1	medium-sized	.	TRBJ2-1	TGTGCCAGCAGTGGCGACGTAAGGGATGAGCAGTTCTTC	CASSGDVRDEQFF
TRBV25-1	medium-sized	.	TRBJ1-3	TGTGCCAGCAGTGACTTTGCGGGGTCTGGAAACACCATATATTTT	CASSDFAGSGNTIYF
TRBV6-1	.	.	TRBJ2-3	TGTGCCAGCTTAACTAGAGATACTCAGTATTTT	CASLTRDTQYF
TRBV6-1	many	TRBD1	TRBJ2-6	TGTGCCAGCAGTGTCGGGCAGGGGGTCTCTGGGGCCAACGTCCTGACTTTC	CASSVGQGVSGANVLTF
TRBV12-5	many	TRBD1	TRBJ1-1	TGTGCTAGTGGTTTGGGACAGGGACGAGCTTTCTTT	CASGLGQGRAFF
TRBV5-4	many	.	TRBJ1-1	TGTGCCAGCAGCTTGGTGGCAGGGCAGAACACTGAAGCTTTCTTT	CASSLVAGQNTEAFF
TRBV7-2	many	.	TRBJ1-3	TGTGCCAGCAGCTTAGACCATAGCTCTGGAAACACCATATATTTT	CASSLDHSSGNTIYF
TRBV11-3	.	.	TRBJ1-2	TGTGCCAGCAGCCCAATCCCAGGTGAGGAGGTTGGCTACACCTTC	CASSPIPGEEVGYTF
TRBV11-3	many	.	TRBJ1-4	TGTGCCAGCAGAACCTCCCGCCGGGACAATAATGAAAAACTGTTTTTT	CASRTSRRDNNEKLFF
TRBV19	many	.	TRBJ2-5	TGTGCCAGTAGTAATATGGAAGAGACCCAGTACTTC	CASSNMEETQYF
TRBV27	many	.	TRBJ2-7	TGTGCCAGCAGTTTATTAGGTAGCGGAGAGCGACGGGACTACGAGCAGTACTTC	CASSLLGSGERRDYEQYF
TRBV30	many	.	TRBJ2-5	TGTGCCTGGAGTGTACTCCGGGGCCAAGAGACCCAGTACTTC	CAWSVLRGQETQYF
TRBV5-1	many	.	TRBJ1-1	TGCGCCAGCAGCTTACTCTCGAACACTGAAGCTTTCTTT	CASSLLSNTEAFF
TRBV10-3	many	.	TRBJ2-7	TGTGCCATCAGCGAGCTCTTAAGCTCCTACGAGCAGTACTTC	CAISELLSSYEQYF
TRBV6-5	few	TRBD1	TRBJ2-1	TGTGCCAGCAGTGACTCGACGGGACAGGGCAATGAGCAGTTCTTC	CASSDSTGQGNEQFF
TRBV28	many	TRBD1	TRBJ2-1	TGTGCCAGCGACGAACAGGGGGCAGGCTACAATGAGCAGTTCTTC	CASDEQGAGYNEQFF
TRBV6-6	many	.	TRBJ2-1	TGTGCCAGCAGTTCGGCGGCAGGGGGGGGGTACAATGAGCAGTTCTTC	CASSSAAGGGYNEQFF
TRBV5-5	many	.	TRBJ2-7	TGTGCCAGCACCGGGAAGGGGGGTGGAGCCGAGCAGTACTTC	CASTGKGGGAEQYF
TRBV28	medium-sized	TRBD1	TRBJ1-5	TGTGCCAGCAAGGGGACAGGCAATCAGCCCCAGCATTTT	CASKGTGNQPQHF
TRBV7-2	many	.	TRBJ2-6	TGTGCCAGCAGCCCGGACGGGGCTGGGGCCAACGTCCTGACTTTC	CASSPDGAGANVLTF
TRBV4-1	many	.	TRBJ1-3	TGCGCCAGCAGCCAAGAGCTGAGATCTGGAAACACCATATATTTT	CASSQELRSGNTIYF